This T cell receptor beta chain was identified in a study of beta chain features in type 1 diabetes. Study-level points and caveats: Across patients, naive, central memory and Treg TCRB repertoires exhibited apparently greater similarity than was observed across healthy donors.

Concerning this clone itself: Its antigen is unidentified.

TCRB transcripts that were expressed got sequenced, as all of the isolated RNA had been reverse transcribed. TCRdb keeps only in-frame clones here, not all; method: immunoSEQ multiplex PCR. The data contain fewer than 350,000 clones, 20% of them seen just once; the ten biggest clones take up about 0.045%. This CDR3 has 12 residues. The V end was cut by 5 bases, the J end by 4 bases, with 7 bases between. In germline, CDR1 is LNHNV, CDR2 YYDKDF (reference sequence). The specimen sequenced was naive CD4+ T cells from blood. The sequence was obtained from a woman between 18 and 29 years old in good health. The chain combines TRBV15 with TRBJ2-3; no clear D. CDR3 DNA: TGTGCCACCAGCTTGGGCTCAGATACGCAGTATTTT. Protein product: CATSLGSDTQYF.